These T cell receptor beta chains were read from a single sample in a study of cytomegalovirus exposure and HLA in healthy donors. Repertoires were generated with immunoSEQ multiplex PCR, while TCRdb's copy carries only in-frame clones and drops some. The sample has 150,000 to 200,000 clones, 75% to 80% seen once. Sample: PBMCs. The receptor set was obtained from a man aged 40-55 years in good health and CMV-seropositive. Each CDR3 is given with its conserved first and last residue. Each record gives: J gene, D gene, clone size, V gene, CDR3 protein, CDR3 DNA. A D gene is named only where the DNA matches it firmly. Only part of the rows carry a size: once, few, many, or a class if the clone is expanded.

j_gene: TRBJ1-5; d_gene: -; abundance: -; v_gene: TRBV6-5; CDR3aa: CASSLGQPGEPQHF; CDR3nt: TGTGCCAGCAGTCTTGGACAGCCAGGGGAGCCCCAGCATTTT
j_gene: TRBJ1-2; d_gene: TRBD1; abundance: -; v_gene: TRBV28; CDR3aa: CASSSGGQGIYYGYTF; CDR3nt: TGTGCCAGCAGTTCTGGGGGACAGGGTATCTACTATGGCTACACCTTC
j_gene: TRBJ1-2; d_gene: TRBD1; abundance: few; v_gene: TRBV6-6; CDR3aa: CASSYGTGDYGYTF; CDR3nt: TGTGCCAGCAGTTACGGCACAGGGGACTATGGCTACACCTTC
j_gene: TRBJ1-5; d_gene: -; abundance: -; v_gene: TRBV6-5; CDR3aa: CASSYSTHGNQPQHF; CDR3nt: TGTGCCAGCAGTTACTCGACTCATGGCAATCAGCCCCAGCATTTT
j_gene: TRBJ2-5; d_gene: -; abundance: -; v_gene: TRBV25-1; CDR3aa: CASSSRGETQYF; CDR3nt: TGTGCCAGCAGCTCTAGGGGAGAGACCCAGTACTTC
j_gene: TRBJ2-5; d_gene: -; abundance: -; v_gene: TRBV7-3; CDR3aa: CASSPGDGETQYF; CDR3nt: TGTGCCAGCAGCCCGGGGGATGGGGAGACCCAGTACTTC
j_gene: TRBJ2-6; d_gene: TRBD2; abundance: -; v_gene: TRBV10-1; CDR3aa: CASSPRGAGANVLTF; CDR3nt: TGCGCCAGCAGTCCGCGGGGGGCCGGGGCCAACGTCCTGACTTTC
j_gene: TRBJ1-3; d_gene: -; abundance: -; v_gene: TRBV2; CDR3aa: CASSVQNSGNTIYF; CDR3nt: TGTGCCAGCAGTGTACAGAACTCCGGAAACACCATATATTTT
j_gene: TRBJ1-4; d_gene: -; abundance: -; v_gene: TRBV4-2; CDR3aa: CASSQAGTTNEKLFF; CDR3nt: TGTGCCAGCAGCCAAGCGGGGACAACTAATGAAAAACTGTTTTTT
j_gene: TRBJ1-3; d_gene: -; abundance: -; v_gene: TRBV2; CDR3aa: CASRGDPGNTIYF; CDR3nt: TGTGCCAGCAGAGGAGATCCTGGAAACACCATATATTTT
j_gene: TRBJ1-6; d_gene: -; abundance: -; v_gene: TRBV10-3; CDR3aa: CAISESIQGNSPLHF; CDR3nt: TGTGCCATCAGTGAGTCGATCCAGGGTAATTCACCCCTCCACTTT
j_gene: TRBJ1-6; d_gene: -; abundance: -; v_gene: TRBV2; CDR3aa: CASSHRFPYNSPLHF; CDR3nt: TGTGCCAGCAGCCACAGGTTCCCCTATAATTCACCCCTCCACTTT
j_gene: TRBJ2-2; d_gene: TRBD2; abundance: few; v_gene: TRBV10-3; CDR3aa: CATKEEGGYWDSGELFF; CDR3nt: TGTGCCACCAAGGAGGAGGGAGGGTACTGGGACTCCGGGGAGCTGTTTTTT
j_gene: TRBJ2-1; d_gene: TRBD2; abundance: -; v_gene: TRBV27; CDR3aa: CASSLAGVAYNEQFF; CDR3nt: TGTGCCAGCAGCCTAGCGGGAGTTGCCTACAATGAGCAGTTCTTC
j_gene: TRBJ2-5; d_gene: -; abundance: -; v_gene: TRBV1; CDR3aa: CTSSHRNKGLAGGRRGLKTQYF; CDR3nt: TGCACCAGCAGCCATCGTAATAAGGGACTAGCGGGAGGGCGACGAGGCTTGAAGACCCAGTACTTC
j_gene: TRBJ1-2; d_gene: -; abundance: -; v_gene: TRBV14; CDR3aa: CASSQESKGMRGYTF; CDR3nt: TGTGCCAGCAGCCAAGAGTCTAAGGGGATGAGGGGCTACACCTTC
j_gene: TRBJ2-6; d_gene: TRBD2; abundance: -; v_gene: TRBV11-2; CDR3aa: CASSPSPGLAGAGANVLTF; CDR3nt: TGTGCCAGCAGCCCTTCTCCGGGACTAGCGGGAGCTGGGGCCAACGTCCTGACTTTC
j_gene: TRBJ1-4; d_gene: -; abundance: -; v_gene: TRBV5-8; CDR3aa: CASTLRVGGEKLFF; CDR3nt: TGTGCCAGCACCCTACGGGTCGGGGGGGAAAAACTGTTTTTT
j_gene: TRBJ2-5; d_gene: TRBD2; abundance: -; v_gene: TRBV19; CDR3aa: CASTPGGVGETQYF; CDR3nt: TGTGCCAGTACCCCGGGAGGCGTGGGAGAGACCCAGTACTTC
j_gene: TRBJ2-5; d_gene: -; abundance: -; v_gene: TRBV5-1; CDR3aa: CASSLKASETQYF; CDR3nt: TGCGCCAGCAGCTTGAAAGCCTCGGAGACCCAGTACTTC
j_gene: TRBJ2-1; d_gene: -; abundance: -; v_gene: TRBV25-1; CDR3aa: CASSEKDSHYNEQFF; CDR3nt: TGTGCCAGCAGTGAAAAGGACAGCCACTACAATGAGCAGTTCTTC
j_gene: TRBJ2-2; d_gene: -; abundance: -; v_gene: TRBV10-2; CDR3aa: CASQRANTGELFF; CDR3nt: TGCGCCAGTCAGCGGGCGAACACCGGGGAGCTGTTTTTT
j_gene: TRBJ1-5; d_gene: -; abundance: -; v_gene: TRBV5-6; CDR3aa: CASSLYTALGNQPQHF; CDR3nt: TGTGCCAGCAGCTTGTACACGGCCCTAGGCAATCAGCCCCAGCATTTT
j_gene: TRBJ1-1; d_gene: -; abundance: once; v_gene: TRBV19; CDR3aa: CASSTWTARTEAFF; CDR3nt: TGTGCCAGTAGTACCTGGACTGCCCGAACTGAAGCTTTCTTT
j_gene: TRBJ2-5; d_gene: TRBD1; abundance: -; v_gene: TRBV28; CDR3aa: CASRGGASQETQYF; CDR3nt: TGTGCCAGCAGAGGGGGCGCGTCCCAAGAGACCCAGTACTTC
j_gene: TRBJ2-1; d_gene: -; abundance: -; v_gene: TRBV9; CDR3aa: CASSVSQTYNEQFF; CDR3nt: TGTGCCAGCAGCGTATCCCAAACCTACAATGAGCAGTTCTTC
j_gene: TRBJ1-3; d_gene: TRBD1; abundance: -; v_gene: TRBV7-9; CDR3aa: CASSPTGGLGNTIYF; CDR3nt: TGTGCCAGCAGCCCGACAGGGGGGCTTGGAAACACCATATATTTT
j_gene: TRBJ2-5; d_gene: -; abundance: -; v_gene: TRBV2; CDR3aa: CASSGGILETQYF; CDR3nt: TGTGCCAGCAGTGGCGGGATTTTAGAGACCCAGTACTTC
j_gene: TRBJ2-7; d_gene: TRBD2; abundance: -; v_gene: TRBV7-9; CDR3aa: CASSLSGRVSYEQYF; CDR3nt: TGTGCCAGCAGCTTAAGCGGGAGGGTCTCCTACGAGCAGTACTTC
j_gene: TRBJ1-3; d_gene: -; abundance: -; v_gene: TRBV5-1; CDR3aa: CASSLVSSGNTIYF; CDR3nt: TGCGCCAGCAGCTTGGTGAGCTCTGGAAACACCATATATTTT
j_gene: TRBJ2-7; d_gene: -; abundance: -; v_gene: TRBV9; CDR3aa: CASSAPGGGQGREQYF; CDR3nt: TGTGCCAGCAGCGCCCCGGGGGGGGGACAGGGACGCGAGCAGTACTTC
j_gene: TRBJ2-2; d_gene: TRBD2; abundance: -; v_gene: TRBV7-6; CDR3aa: CASSPGGFDTGELFF; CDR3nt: TGTGCCAGCAGCCCCGGGGGGTTTGACACCGGGGAGCTGTTTTTT
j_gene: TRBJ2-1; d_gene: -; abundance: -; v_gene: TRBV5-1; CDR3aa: CASSLGENEQFF; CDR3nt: TGCGCCAGCAGCTTGGGCGAGAATGAGCAGTTCTTC
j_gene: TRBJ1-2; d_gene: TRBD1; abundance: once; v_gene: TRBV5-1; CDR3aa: CASSLGGGQGPDGYTF; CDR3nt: TGCGCCAGCAGCTTGGGGGGGGGACAGGGGCCGGATGGCTACACCTTC
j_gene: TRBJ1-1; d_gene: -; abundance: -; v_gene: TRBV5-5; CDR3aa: CASSLRGNTEAFF; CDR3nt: TGTGCCAGCAGCTTGCGGGGGAACACTGAAGCTTTCTTT
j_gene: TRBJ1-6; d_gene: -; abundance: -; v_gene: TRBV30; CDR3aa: CAWSREVGSPLHF; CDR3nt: TGTGCCTGGAGCCGGGAGGTGGGGTCACCCCTCCACTTT
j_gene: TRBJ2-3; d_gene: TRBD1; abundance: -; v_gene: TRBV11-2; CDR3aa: CASSPSTGDADTQYF; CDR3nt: TGTGCCAGCAGCCCGTCTACAGGGGACGCAGATACGCAGTATTTT